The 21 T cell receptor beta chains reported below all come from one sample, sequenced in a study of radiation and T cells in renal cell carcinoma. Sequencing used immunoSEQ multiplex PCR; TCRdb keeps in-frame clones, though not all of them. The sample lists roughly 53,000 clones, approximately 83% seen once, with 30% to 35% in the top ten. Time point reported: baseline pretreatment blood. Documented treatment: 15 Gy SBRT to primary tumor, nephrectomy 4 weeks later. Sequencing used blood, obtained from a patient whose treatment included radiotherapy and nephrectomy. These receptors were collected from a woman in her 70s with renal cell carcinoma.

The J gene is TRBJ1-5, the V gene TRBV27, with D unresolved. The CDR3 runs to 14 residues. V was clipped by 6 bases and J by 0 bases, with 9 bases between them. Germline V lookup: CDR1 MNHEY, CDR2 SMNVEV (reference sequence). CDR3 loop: CASRPQFSNQPQHF. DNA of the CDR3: TGTGCCAGCAGACCACAGTTTAGCAATCAGCCCCAGCATTTT.

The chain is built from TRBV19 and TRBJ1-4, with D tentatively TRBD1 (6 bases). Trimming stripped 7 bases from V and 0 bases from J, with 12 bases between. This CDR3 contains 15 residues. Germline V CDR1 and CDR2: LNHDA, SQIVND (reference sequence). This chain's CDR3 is CASIGGTATNEKLFF. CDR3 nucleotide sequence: TGTGCCAGTATAGGGGGAACAGCAACTAATGAAAAACTGTTTTTT.

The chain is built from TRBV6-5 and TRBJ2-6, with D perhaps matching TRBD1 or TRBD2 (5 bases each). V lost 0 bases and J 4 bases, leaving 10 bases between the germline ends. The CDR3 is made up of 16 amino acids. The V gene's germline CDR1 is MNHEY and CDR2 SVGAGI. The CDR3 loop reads CASSYSPGPGANVLTF. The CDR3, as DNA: TGTGCCAGCAGTTACTCACCGGGGCCCGGGGCCAACGTCCTGACTTTC.

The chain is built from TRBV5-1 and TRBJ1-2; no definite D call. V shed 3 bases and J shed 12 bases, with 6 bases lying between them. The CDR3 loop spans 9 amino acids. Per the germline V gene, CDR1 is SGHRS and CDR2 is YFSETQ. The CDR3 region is CASSWTDTF. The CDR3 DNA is TGCGCCAGCAGCTGGACGGACACCTTC. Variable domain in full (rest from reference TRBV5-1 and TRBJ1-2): KAGVTQTPRYLIKTRGQQVTLSCSPISGHRSVSWYQQTPGQGLQFLFEYFSETQRNKGNFPGRFSGRQFSNSRSEMNVSTLELGDSALYLCASSWTDTFGSGTRLTVV.

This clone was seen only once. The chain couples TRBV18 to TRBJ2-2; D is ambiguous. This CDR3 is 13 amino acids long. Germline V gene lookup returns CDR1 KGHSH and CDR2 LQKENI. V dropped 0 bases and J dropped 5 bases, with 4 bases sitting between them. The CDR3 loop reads CASSPPRTGELFF. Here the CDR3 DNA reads TGTGCCAGCTCACCACCCAGAACCGGGGAGCTGTTTTTT. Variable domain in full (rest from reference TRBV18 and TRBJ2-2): NAGVMQNPRHLVRRRGQEARLRCSPMKGHSHVYWYRQLPEEGLKFMVYLQKENIIDESGMPKERFSAEFPKEGPSILRIQQVVRGDSAAYFCASSPPRTGELFFGEGSRLTVL.

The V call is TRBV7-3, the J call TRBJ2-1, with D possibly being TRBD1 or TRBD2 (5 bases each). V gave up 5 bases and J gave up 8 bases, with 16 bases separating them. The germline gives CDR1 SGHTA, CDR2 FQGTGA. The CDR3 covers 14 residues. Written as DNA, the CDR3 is TGTGCCAGCAGCCCCCGGGACCCTCGTGATGAGCAGTTCTTC. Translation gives CASSPRDPRDEQFF.

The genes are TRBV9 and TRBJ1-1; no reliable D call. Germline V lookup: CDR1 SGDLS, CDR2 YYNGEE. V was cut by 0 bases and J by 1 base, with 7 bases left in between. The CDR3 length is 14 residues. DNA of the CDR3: TGTGCCAGCAGCGTAGGATCCGAGAACACTGAAGCTTTCTTT. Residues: CASSVGSENTEAFF.

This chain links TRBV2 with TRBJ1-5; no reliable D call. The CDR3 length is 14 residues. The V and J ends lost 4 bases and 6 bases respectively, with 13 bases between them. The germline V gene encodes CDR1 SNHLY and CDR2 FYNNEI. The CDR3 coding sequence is TGTGCCAGCAGTGCTCAGGCCCAGATTCAGCCCCAGCATTTT. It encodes CASSAQAQIQPQHF.

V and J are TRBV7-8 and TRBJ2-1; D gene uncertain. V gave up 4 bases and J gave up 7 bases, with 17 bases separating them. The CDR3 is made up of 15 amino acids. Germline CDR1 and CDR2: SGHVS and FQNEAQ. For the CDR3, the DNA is TGTGCCAGCAGCTCCCTCGGGTTTGGGTATAATGAGCAGTTCTTC. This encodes CASSSLGFGYNEQFF.

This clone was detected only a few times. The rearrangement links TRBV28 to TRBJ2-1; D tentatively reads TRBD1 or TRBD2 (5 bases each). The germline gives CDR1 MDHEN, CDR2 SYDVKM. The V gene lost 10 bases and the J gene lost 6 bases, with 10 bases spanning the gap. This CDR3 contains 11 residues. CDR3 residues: CAMGVFNEQFF. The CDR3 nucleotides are TGTGCCATGGGGGTGTTCAATGAGCAGTTCTTC.

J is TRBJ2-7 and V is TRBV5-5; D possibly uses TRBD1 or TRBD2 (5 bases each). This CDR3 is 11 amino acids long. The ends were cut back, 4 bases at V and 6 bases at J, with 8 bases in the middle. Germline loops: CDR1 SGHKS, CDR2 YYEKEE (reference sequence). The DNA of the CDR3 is TGTGCCAGCAGCCCTGGGACCGAGCAGTACTTC. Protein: CASSPGTEQYF.

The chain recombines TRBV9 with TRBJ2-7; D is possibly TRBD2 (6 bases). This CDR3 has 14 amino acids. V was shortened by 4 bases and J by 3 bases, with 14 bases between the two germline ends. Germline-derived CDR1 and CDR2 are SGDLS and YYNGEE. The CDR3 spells CASSLDGGDYEQYF. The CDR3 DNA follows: TGTGCCAGCAGCCTGGACGGAGGGGACTACGAGCAGTACTTC.

CDR3 sequence reads: CASSITGLNTEAFF. CDR3 coding DNA: TGTGCCAGTAGTATCACAGGATTGAACACTGAAGCTTTCTTT. The gene calls are TRBV19 and TRBJ1-1, with D maybe TRBD1 (5 bases). Germline assignment: CDR1 LNHDA and CDR2 SQIVND (reference sequence). Trimming pared 3 bases from V and 0 bases from J, leaving 8 bases between. This CDR3 is built from 14 residues.

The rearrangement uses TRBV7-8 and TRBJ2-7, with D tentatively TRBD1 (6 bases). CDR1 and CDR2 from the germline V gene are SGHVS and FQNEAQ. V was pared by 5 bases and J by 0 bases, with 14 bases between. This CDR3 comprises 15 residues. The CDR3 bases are TGTGCCAGCAGCAGAGAAGACAGGAGCTCCTACGAGCAGTACTTC. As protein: CASSREDRSSYEQYF.

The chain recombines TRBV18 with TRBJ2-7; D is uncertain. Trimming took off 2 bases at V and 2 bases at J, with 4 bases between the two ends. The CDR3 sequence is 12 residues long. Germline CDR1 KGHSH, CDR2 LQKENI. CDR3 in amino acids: CASSPSTYEQYF. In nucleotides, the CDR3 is TGTGCCAGCTCACCATCCACCTACGAGCAGTACTTC.

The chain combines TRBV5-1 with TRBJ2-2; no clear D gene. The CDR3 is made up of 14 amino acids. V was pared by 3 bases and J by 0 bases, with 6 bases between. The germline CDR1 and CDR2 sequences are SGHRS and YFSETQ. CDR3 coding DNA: TGCGCCAGCAGCTACCTACCGAACACCGGGGAGCTGTTTTTT. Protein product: CASSYLPNTGELFF.

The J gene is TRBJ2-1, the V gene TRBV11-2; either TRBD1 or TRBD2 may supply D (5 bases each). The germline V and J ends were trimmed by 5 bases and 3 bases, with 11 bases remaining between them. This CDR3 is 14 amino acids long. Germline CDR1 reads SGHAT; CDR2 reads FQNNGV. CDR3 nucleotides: TGTGCCAGCAGCCACGGGACCATCTACAATGAGCAGTTCTTC. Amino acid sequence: CASSHGTIYNEQFF.

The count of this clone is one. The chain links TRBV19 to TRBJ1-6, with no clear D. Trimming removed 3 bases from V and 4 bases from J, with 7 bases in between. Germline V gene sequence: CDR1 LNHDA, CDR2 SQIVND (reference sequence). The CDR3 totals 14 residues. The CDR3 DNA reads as TGTGCCAGTAGTATGCGAGAATATAATTCACCCCTCCACTTT. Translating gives CASSMREYNSPLHF.

The CDR3 DNA reads as TGCGCCAGCAGCTTGGGGGGGCTAGTCAGTGAGCAGTTCTTC. It specifies CASSLGGLVSEQFF. V and J are TRBV5-1 and TRBJ2-1, with D possibly being TRBD1 (6 bases). The germline gives CDR1 SGHRS, CDR2 YFSETQ. This CDR3 spans 14 amino acids. The germline V and J ends were trimmed by 0 bases and 9 bases, with 13 bases remaining between them.

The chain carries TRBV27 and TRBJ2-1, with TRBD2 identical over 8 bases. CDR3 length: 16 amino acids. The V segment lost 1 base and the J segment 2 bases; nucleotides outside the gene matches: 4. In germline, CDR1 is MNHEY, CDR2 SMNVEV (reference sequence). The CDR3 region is CASSLFSGGAYNEQFF. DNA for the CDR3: TGTGCCAGCAGTTTATTTTCCGGGGGGGCCTACAATGAGCAGTTCTTC.

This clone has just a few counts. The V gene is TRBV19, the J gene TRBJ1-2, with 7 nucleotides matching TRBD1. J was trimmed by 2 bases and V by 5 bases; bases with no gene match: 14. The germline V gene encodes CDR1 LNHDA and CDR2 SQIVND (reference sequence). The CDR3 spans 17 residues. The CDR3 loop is CASSPRARGKENYGYTF. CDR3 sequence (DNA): TGTGCCAGTAGTCCCAGGGCCAGGGGGAAGGAGAACTATGGCTACACCTTC.